This TCR beta chain was recorded in a study of T cell changes during pregnancy in multiple sclerosis. Germline CDR1 reads SEHNR; CDR2 reads FQNEAQ (reference sequence). J lost 5 bases, V lost 3 bases, and 7 bases had no gene match. The CDR3 has 15 amino acids. The repertoire was sequenced with immunoSEQ multiplex PCR; TCRdb's copy has only in-frame clones and lacks some. The table records 130,000 or so clones, approximately 95% of them present only once. The receptor was derived from a female donor with multiple sclerosis, enrolled in a pregnancy study. The rearrangement uses TRBV7-9 and TRBJ2-5, with TRBD1 identical over 9 bases. This material consisted of peripheral blood, taken before pregnancy. The CDR3 here is CASSFTGGGDETQYF. CDR3 in DNA: TGTGCCAGCAGCTTTACAGGGGGCGGCGATGAGACCCAGTACTTC.